This T cell receptor beta chain is from a study of blood T cell repertoires in COVID-19. This CDR3 has 13 residues. The germline V gene encodes CDR1 ENHRY and CDR2 SYGVKD. V lost 2 bases, J lost 4 bases, and 6 bases lay in between. Self-reported history from a screening survey and questionnaire set each donor's cohort. Donors of Cohort 3 who recovered were those that had two negative PCRs, clearance, or symptom resolution. Profiling relied on immunoSEQ multiplex PCR, and the TCRdb table lists in-frame clones only, not all of them. The sample includes 190,000 or so clones, about 85% of them seen just once.

The sequenced sample consisted of PBMCs or T cells enriched from blood (not recorded which). The chain recombines TRBV10-3 with TRBJ2-1; D gene unclear. This clonotype was sampled from a middle-aged man who had recovered from COVID-19. The CDR3 spells CAISEGLYNEQFF. CDR3 DNA: TGTGCCATCAGTGAGGGTCTATACAATGAGCAGTTCTTC.